The 12 T cell receptor beta chains below all came from one sample that was sequenced in a study of post-analysis software for immune sequencing data. Unique molecular identifiers were built into the TCR beta cDNA libraries. TCRdb re-analysed the PCR reads in MiXCR, keeping a single row per CDR3 protein. This sample has about 380,000 distinct CDR3 sequences, with about a third found just once. No antigens are known for them. Study-wide results and limits: Among roughly five TRBV segments more frequent in patients than controls were TRBV5-6, TRBV5-1 and TRBV20-1.

The sequencing input was blood. These receptors were obtained from a girl aged 10 to 17 with multiple sclerosis.

V usage is TRBV30 and J usage is TRBJ2-7, with 7 bases that match TRBD1. The CDR3 totals 14 residues. Trimming removed 2 bases from V and 1 base from J; junction bases left unmatched: 5. Germline V gene data show CDR1 as GTSNPN and CDR2 as SVGIG (reference sequence). CDR3 sequence: CAWSSRGQSYEQYF. CDR3 nucleotides: TGTGCCTGGAGTTCACGGGGACAGTCCTACGAGCAGTACTTC.

The V gene is TRBV11-2, the J gene TRBJ2-2, with D uncertain. The CDR3 covers 14 residues. Per germline, CDR1 SGHAT and CDR2 FQNNGV. The ends were cut back, 1 base at V and 1 base at J, with 4 bases in the middle. The CDR3 region is CASSLGMNTGELFF. In nucleotides, the CDR3 is TGTGCCAGCAGCTTAGGCATGAACACCGGGGAGCTGTTTTTT.

The chain uses TRBV3-1 and TRBJ1-1; no clear D gene. V shed 0 bases and J shed 5 bases, with 7 bases lying between them. The CDR3 has 13 amino acids. Germline lookup yields CDR1 LGHDT and CDR2 YNNKEL (reference sequence). CDR3 residues: CASSQDLRTEAFF. The CDR3 nucleotides read TGTGCCAGCAGCCAAGATCTTCGGACTGAAGCTTTCTTT.

The chain links TRBV7-9 to TRBJ2-4; no clear D. CDR1 is SEHNR, CDR2 FQNEAQ, per germline (reference sequence). This CDR3 has 17 residues. Trimming took off 1 base at V and 0 bases at J, with 13 bases between the two ends. The CDR3, as DNA: TGTGCCAGCAGCTTAGATGACCAATCCCTAGCCAAAAACATTCAGTACTTC. Amino acid sequence: CASSLDDQSLAKNIQYF.

The CDR3 loop reads CASSPTGENEKLFF. The CDR3 nucleotides are TGTGCCAGCAGCCCGACAGGGGAGAATGAAAAACTGTTTTTT. The chain carries TRBV5-6 and TRBJ1-4; TRBD1 aligns across 8 bases. Per the germline V gene, CDR1 is SGHDT and CDR2 is YYEEEE. This CDR3 contains 14 residues. V lost 4 bases and J lost 5; bases outside the gene matches: 4. Supplemented by reference TRBV5-6 and TRBJ1-4, the full variable domain reads DAGVTQSPTHLIKTRGQQVTLRCSPKSGHDTVSWYQQALGQGPQFIFQYYEEEERQRGNFPDRFSGHQFPNYSSELNVNALLLGDSALYLCASSPTGENEKLFFGSGTQLSVL.

This clonotype appeared a few times. V and J are TRBV13 and TRBJ1-2; possibly TRBD1 for D (6 bases). The germline V and J ends were trimmed by 4 bases and 7 bases, with 13 bases remaining between them. Germline lookup yields CDR1 PRHDT and CDR2 FYEKMQ (reference sequence). This CDR3 comprises 13 residues. CDR3 residues: CASSSGPRGGYTF. The CDR3 DNA sequence: TGTGCCAGCAGCTCCGGCCCCAGGGGTGGCTACACCTTC.

This chain connects TRBV9 to TRBJ2-7, with 10 positions matching TRBD1. J gave up 5 bases and V 4 bases, and 6 bases lay outside the gene matches. Germline CDR1 and CDR2: SGDLS and YYNGEE. This CDR3 spans 14 amino acids. The CDR3 DNA sequence: TGTGCCAGCAGCATGAGGGACAGGGGCCACGAGCAGTACTTC. Its protein is CASSMRDRGHEQYF.

The chain employs TRBV9 and TRBJ2-1, with D perhaps given as TRBD1 or TRBD2 (6 bases each). CDR1 SGDLS and CDR2 YYNGEE come from the germline V gene. V lost 3 bases and J 1 base, leaving 14 bases between the germline ends. This CDR3 spans 16 amino acids. In DNA form, the CDR3 reads TGTGCCAGCAGCGAAGGAGGGGGGATATCCTACAATGAGCAGTTCTTC. Protein sequence: CASSEGGGISYNEQFF.

This chain uses TRBV7-9 with TRBJ2-1; TRBD2 is a possible D gene (5 bases). Judging by the DNA end, TRBJ2-7 fits better; the J call may be wrong. The CDR3 has 15 amino acids. Germline loops: CDR1 SEHNR, CDR2 FQNEAQ (reference sequence). DNA for the CDR3: TGTGCCAGCAGCTTAGAGGCGAGCGGCTACAATGAGCAGTACTTC. Translating it yields CASSLEASGYNEQYF.

Written as DNA, the CDR3 is TGCAGCGTGGGCCCCATTGGGTACGAGCAGTACTTC. Protein product: CSVGPIGYEQYF. The V call is TRBV29-1, the J call TRBJ2-7; D ambiguous. The CDR3 is 12 residues long. Trimming pared 6 bases from V and 4 bases from J, leaving 13 bases between. CDR1 SQVTM and CDR2 ANQGSEA come from the germline V gene.

This chain connects TRBV7-3 to TRBJ1-1; 12 bases fit TRBD1. Trimming removed 5 bases from V and 5 bases from J; junction bases left unmatched: 9. The length of the CDR3 is 16 residues. CDR1 and CDR2 from the germline V gene are SGHTA and FQGTGA. The CDR3 is CASSPAGQGARTEAFF. The DNA for the CDR3 is TGTGCCAGCAGCCCAGCGGGACAGGGGGCTAGGACTGAAGCTTTCTTT.

This sequence joins TRBV29-1 and TRBJ1-1, with D possibly being TRBD1 (5 bases). CDR3 length: 12 residues. CDR1 is SQVTM, CDR2 ANQGSEA, per germline. The V end lost 1 base, the J end lost 6 bases, and 9 bases lay between the germline ends. The CDR3 spells CSVEAGRPEAFF. The CDR3 nucleotides are TGCAGCGTTGAAGCGGGACGACCTGAAGCTTTCTTT.